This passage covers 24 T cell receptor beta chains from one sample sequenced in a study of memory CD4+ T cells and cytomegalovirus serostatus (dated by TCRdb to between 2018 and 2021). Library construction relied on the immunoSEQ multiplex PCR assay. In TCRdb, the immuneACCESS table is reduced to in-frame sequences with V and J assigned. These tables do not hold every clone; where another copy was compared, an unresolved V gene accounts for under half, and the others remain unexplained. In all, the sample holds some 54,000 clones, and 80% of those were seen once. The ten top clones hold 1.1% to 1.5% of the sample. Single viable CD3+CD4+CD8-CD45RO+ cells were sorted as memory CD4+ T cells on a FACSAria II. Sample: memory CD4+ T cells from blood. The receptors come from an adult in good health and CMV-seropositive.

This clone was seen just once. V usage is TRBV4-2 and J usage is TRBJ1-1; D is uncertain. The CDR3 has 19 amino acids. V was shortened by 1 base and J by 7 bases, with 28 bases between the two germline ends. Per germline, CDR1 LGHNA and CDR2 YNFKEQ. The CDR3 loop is CASSQGATGRNGIVNEAFF. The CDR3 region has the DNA TGTGCCAGCAGCCAAGGGGCTACCGGGCGGAATGGAATAGTCAATGAAGCTTTCTTT.

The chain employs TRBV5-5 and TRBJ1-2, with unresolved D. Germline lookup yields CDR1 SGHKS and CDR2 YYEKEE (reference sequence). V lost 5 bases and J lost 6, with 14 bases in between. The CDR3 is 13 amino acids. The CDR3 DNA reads TGTGCCAGCAGTTCCGAGTGGGGAGATGGCTACACCTTC. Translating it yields CASSSEWGDGYTF.

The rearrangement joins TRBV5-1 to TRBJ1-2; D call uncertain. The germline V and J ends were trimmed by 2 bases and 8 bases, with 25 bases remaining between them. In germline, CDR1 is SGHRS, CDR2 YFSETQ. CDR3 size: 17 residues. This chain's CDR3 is CASSLTVLFPRRAGYTF. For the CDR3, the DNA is TGCGCCAGCAGCTTAACTGTCCTTTTCCCTCGGCGAGCGGGCTACACCTTC.

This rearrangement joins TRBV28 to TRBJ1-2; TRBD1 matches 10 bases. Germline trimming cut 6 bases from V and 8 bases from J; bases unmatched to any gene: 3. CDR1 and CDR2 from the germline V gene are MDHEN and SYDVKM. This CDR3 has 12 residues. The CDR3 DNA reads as TGTGCCAGCAGGACAGGGGGCGAAGGCTACACCTTC. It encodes CASRTGGEGYTF.

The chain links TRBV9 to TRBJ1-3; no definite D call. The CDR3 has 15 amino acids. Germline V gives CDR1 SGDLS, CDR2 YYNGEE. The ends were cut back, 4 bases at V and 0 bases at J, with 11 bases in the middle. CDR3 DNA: TGTGCCAGCAGCTCCTACCAGAGCTCTGGAAACACCATATATTTT. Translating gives CASSSYQSSGNTIYF. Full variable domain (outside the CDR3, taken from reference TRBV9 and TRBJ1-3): DSGVTQTPKHLITATGQRVTLRCSPRSGDLSVYWYQQSLDQGLQFLIQYYNGEERAKGNILERFSAQQFPDLHSELNLSSLELGDSALYFCASSSYQSSGNTIYFGEGSWLTVV.

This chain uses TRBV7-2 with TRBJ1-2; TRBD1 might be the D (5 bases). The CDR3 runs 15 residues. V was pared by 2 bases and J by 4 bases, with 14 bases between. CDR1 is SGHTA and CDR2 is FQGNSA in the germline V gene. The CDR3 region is CASSLRMGEGYGYTF. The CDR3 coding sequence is TGTGCCAGCAGCTTACGGATGGGGGAAGGCTATGGCTACACCTTC.

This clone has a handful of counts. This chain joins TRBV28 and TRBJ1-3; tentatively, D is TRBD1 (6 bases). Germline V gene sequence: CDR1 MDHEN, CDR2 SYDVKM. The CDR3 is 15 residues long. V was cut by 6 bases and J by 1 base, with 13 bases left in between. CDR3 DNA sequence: TGTGCCAGCAGGGGGGCGGTAGGGTCTGGAAACACCATATATTTT. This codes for CASRGAVGSGNTIYF.

CDR3 in amino acids: CAWNRGAMEETQYF. CDR3 DNA sequence: TGTGCCTGGAATCGCGGGGCGATGGAAGAGACCCAGTACTTC. V usage is TRBV30 and J usage is TRBJ2-5, with D possibly matching TRBD2 (6 bases). The germline CDR1 and CDR2 sequences are GTSNPN and SVGIG (reference sequence). The CDR3 has 14 residues. The ends were cut back, 4 bases at V and 3 bases at J, with 15 bases in the middle.

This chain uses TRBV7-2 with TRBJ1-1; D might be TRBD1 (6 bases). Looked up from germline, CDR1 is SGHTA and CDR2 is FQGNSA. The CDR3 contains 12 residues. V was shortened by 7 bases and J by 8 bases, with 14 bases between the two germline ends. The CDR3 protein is CASKKGGGEAFF. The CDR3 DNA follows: TGTGCCAGCAAGAAGGGGGGTGGGGAAGCTTTCTTT. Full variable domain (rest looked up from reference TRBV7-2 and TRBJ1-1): GAGVSQSPSNKVTEKGKDVELRCDPISGHTALYWYRQSLGQGLEFLIYFQGNSAPDKSGLPSDRFSAERTGGSVSTLTIQRTQQEDSAVYLCASKKGGGEAFFGQGTRLTVV.

CDR3 sequence: CASSRLAGGSTDTQYF. The CDR3 nucleotides are TGTGCCAGTAGCCGACTAGCGGGAGGGAGCACAGATACGCAGTATTTT. The V and J genes are TRBV19 and TRBJ2-3, with 14 bases fitting TRBD2. Per germline, CDR1 LNHDA and CDR2 SQIVND (reference sequence). V lost 6 bases to trimming and J lost 0 bases; unmatched junction nucleotides: 2. There are 16 residues in the CDR3.

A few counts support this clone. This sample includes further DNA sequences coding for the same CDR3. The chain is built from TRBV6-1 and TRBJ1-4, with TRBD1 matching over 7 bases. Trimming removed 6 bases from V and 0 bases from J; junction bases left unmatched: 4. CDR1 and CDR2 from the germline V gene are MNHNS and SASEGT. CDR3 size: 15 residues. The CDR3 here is CASRGGTATNEKLFF. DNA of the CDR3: TGTGCCAGCAGGGGGGGGACAGCAACTAATGAAAAACTGTTTTTT.

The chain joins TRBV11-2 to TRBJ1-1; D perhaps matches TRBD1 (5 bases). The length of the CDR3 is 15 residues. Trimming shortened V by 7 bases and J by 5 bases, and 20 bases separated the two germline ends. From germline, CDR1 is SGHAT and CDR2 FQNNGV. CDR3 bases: TGTGCCAGCACTAGGGGCTCTGGGGGGAGAACTGAAGCTTTCTTT. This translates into CASTRGSGGRTEAFF.

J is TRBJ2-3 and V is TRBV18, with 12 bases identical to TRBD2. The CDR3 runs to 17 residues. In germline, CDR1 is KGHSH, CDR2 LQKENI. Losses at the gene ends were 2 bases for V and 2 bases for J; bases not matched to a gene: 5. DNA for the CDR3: TGTGCCAGCTCACCATCGGGGACTAGCGGGTTCACAGATACGCAGTATTTT. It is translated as CASSPSGTSGFTDTQYF.

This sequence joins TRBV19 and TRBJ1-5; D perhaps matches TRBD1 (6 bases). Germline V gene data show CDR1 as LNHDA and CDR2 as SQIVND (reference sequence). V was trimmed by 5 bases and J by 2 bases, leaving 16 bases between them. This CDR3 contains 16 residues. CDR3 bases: TGTGCCAGTAGTTTCAGGGGTACGAGGGGCAATCAGCCCCAGCATTTT. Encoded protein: CASSFRGTRGNQPQHF.

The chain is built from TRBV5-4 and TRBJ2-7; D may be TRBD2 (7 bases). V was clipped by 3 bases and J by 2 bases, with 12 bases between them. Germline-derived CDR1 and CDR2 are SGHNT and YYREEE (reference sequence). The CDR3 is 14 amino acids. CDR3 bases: TGTGCCAGCAGCTCGAAGGGGGGGACCTACGAGCAGTACTTC. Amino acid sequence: CASSSKGGTYEQYF.

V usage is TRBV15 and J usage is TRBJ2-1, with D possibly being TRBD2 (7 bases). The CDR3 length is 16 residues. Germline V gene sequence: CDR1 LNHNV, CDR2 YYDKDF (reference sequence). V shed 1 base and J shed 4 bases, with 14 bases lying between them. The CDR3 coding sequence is TGTGCCACCAGCAGAGGGGGGCTAGCGGAATACAATGAGCAGTTCTTC. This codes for CATSRGGLAEYNEQFF.

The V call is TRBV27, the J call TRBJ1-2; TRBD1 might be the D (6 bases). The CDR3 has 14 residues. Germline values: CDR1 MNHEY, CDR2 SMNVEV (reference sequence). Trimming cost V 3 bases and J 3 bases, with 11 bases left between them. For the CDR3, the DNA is TGTGCCAGCAGTTTTCGGGGGCAGGACTATGGCTACACCTTC. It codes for CASSFRGQDYGYTF.

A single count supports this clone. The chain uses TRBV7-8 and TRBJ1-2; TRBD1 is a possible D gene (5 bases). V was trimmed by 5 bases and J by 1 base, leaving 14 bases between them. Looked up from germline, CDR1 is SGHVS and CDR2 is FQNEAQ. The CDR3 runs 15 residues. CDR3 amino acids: CASSARQLLNYGYTF. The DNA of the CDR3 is TGTGCCAGCAGCGCCCGACAGCTCCTTAACTATGGCTACACCTTC.

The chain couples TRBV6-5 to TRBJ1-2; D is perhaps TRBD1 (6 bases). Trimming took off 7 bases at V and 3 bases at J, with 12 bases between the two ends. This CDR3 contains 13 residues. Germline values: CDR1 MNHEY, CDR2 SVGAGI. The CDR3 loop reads CASNKRGYYGYTF. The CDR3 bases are TGTGCCAGCAACAAGAGGGGGTACTATGGCTACACCTTC.

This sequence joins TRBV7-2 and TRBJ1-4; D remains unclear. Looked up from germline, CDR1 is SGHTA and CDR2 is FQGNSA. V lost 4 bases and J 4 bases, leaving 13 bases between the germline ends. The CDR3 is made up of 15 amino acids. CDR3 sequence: CASSSDGRRNEKLFF. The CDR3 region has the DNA TGTGCCAGCAGCTCCGACGGACGGCGTAATGAAAAACTGTTTTTT.

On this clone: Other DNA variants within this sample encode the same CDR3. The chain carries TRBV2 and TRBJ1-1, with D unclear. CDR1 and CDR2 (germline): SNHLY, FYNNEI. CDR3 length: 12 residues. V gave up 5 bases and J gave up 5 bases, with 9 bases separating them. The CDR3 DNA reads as TGTGCCAGCAGTCGGGGTAGGACTGAAGCTTTCTTT. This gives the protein CASSRGRTEAFF.

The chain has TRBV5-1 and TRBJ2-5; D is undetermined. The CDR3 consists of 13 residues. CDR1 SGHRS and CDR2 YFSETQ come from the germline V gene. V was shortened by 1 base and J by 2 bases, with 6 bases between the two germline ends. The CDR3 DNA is TGCGCCAGCAGCTTGCAGGCACAAGAGACCCAGTACTTC. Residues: CASSLQAQETQYF.

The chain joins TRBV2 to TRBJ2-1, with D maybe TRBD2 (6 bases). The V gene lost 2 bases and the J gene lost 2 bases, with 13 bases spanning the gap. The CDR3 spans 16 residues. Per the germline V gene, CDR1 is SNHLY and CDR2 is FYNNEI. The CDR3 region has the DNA TGTGCCAGCAGTGAATTAGCTAGCGCGACCTACAATGAGCAGTTCTTC. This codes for CASSELASATYNEQFF.

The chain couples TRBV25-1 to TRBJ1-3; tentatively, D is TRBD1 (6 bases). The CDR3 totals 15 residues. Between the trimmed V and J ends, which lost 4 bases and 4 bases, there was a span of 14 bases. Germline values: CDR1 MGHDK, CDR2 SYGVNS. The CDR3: CASSGGWGRGNTIYF. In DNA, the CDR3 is TGTGCCAGCAGTGGAGGTTGGGGGCGAGGAAACACCATATATTTT.